This TCR beta chain is from a study of Graves' ophthalmopathy and Graves' hyperthyroidism. Researchers turned away patients with other autoimmune diseases, uncontrolled infections, pregnancy or lactation. Ten or more counts support this clonotype. Amplification of the TCR beta CDR3 regions used RNA transcripts (as template). HTBI primers were used in a first-round RT-PCR, which preceded a second-round multiplex PCR. TCRdb analysed the multiplex PCR reads with MiXCR anew, one entry per CDR3 protein. In the table there are over a million distinct CDR3 sequences, about 35% of which are singletons. The CDR3 extends over 14 amino acids. The V and J ends lost 0 bases and 5 bases respectively, with 10 bases between them. Germline V gene sequence: CDR1 ENHRY, CDR2 SYGVKD.

This TCR derives from an adult man with Graves' hyperthyroidism. This chain links TRBV10-3 with TRBJ2-5; D is uncertain. The sample consisted of peripheral blood or thyroid tissue (not recorded which). CDR3: CAISESLSLETQYF. The CDR3, as DNA: TGTGCCATCAGTGAGTCTCTGAGTCTGGAGACCCAGTACTTC.